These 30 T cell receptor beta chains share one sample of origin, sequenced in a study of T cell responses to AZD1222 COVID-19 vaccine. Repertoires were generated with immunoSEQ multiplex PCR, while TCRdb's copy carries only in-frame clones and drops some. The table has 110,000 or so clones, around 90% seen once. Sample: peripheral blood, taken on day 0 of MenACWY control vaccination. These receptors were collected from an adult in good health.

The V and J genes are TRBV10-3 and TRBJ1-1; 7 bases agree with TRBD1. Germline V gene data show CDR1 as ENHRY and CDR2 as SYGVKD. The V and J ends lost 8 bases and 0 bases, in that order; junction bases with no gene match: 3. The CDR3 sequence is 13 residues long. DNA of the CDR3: TGTGCCATCCGACAGGGTATGAACACTGAAGCTTTCTTT. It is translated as CAIRQGMNTEAFF.

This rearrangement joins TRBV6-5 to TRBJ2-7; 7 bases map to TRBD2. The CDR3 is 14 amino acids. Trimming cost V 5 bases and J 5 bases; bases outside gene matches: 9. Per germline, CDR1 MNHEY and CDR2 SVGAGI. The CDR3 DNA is TGTGCCAGCAGTCGCGGGGGTTGGGGAGACGAGCAGTACTTC. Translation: CASSRGGWGDEQYF.

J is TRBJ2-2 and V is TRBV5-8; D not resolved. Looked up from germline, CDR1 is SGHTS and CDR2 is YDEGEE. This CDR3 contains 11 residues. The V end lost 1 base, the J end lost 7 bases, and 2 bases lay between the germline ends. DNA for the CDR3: TGTGCCAGCAGCTTGTTCGGGGAGCTGTTTTTT. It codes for CASSLFGELFF.

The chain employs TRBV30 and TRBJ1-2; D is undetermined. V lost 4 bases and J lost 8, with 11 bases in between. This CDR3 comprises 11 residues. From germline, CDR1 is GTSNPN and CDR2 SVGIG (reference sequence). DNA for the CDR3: TGTGCCTGGACCTTCTACGGGGGCTACACCTTC. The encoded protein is CAWTFYGGYTF. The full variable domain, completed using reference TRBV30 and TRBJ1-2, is SQTIHQWPATLVQPVGSPLSLECTVEGTSNPNLYWYRQAAGRGLQLLFYSVGIGQISSEVPQNLSASRPQDRQFILSSKKLLLSDSGFYLCAWTFYGGYTFGSGTRLTVV.

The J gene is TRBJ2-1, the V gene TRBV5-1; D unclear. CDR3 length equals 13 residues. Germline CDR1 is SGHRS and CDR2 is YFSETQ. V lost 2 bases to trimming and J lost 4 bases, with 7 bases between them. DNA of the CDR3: TGCGCCAGCAGCTTTTACGAGTACAATGAGCAGTTCTTC. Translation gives CASSFYEYNEQFF.

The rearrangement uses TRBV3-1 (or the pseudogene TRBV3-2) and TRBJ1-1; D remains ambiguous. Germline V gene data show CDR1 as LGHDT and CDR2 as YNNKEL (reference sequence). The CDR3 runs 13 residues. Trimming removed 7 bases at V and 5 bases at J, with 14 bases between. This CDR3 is CASTPMGGTEAFF. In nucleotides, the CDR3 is TGTGCCAGCACTCCGATGGGAGGGACTGAAGCTTTCTTT.

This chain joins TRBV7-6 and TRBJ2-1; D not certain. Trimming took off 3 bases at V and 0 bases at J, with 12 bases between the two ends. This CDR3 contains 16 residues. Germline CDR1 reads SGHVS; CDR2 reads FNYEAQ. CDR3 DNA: TGTGCCAGCAGCTTCAGACCTACGAGCTCCTACAATGAGCAGTTCTTC. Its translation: CASSFRPTSSYNEQFF.

CDR3 DNA: TGTGCCAGCAGCTTCGACACAGGGGTTAGCAATGAGCAGTTCTTC. It translates to CASSFDTGVSNEQFF. The rearrangement uses TRBV11-3 and TRBJ2-1; 7 bases are shared with TRBD1. V was clipped by 3 bases and J by 6 bases; unmatched bases: 8. The CDR3 loop spans 15 amino acids. Germline V gene data show CDR1 as SGHNT and CDR2 as YENEEA.

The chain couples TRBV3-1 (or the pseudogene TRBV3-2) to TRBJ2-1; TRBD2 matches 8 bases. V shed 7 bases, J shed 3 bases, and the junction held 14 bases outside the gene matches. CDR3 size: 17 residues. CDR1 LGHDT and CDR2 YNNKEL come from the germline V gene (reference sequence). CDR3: CASTPRPGLAHYNEQFF. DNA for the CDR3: TGTGCCAGCACCCCAAGGCCAGGACTAGCCCACTACAATGAGCAGTTCTTC.

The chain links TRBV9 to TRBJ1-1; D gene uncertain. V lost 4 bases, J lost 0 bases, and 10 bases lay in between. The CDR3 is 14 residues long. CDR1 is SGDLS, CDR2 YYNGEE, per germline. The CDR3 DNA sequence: TGTGCCAGCAGCCCTGAAACACTGAACACTGAAGCTTTCTTT. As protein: CASSPETLNTEAFF.

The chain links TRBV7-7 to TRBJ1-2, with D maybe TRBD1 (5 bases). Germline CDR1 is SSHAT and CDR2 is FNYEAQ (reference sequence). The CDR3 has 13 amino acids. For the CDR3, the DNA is TGTGCTTCCCGACAGCCCGTTCTCTATGGCTACACCTTC. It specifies CASRQPVLYGYTF.

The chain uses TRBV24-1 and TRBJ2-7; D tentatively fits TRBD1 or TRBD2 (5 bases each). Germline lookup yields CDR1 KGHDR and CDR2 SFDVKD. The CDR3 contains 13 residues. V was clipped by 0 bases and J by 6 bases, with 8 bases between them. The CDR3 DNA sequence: TGTGCCACCAGTGATTTGCCAGGGACCGAGCAGTACTTC. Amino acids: CATSDLPGTEQYF.

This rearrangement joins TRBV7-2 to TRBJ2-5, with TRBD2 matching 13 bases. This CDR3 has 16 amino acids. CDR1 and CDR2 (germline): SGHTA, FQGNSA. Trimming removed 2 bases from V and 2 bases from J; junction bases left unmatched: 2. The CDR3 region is CASSLTSGGVQETQYF. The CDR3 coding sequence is TGTGCCAGCAGCTTAACTAGCGGGGGGGTGCAAGAGACCCAGTACTTC.

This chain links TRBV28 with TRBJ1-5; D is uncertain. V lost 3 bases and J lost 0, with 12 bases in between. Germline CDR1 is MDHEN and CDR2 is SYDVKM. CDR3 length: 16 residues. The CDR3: CASSFRGLYSNQPQHF. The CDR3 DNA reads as TGTGCCAGCAGTTTTCGGGGTCTTTATAGCAATCAGCCCCAGCATTTT.

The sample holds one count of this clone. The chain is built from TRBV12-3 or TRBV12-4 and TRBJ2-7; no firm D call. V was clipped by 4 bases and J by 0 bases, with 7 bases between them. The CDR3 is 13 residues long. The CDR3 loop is CASSSRPSYEQYF. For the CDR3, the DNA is TGTGCCAGCAGTTCCAGGCCCTCCTACGAGCAGTACTTC.

CDR3 in DNA: TGTGCCAGCTCACCAAACAGTCCCCCAAACACTGAAGCTTTCTTT. Encoded protein: CASSPNSPPNTEAFF. The V and J genes are TRBV18 and TRBJ1-1; D unresolved. V dropped 2 bases and J dropped 2 bases, with 12 bases sitting between them. CDR3 size: 15 residues. Germline CDR1 is KGHSH and CDR2 is LQKENI.

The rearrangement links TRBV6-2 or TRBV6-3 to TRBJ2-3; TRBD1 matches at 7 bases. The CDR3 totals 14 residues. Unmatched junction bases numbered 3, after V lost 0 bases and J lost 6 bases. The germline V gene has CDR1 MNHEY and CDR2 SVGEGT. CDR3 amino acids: CASSYSRGLDTQYF. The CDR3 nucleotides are TGTGCCAGCAGTTACTCGAGGGGGCTGGATACGCAGTATTTT.

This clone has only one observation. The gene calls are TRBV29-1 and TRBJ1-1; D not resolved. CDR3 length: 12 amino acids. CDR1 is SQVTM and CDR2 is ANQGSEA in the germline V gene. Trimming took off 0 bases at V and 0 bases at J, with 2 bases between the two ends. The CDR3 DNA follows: TGCAGCGTTGAAGACCTGAACACTGAAGCTTTCTTT. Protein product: CSVEDLNTEAFF.

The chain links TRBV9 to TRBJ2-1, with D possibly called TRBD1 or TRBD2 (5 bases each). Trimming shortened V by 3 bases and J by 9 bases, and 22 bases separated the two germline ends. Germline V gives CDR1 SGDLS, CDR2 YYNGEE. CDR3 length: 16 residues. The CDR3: CASSATGQGLNPEQFF. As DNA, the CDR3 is TGTGCCAGCAGCGCTACCGGACAAGGACTTAACCCTGAGCAGTTCTTC.

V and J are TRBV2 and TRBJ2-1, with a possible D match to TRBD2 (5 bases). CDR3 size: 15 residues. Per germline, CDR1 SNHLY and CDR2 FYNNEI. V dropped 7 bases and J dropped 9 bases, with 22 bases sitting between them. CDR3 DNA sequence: TGTGCCAGCACCCCCCCGGGCCCGGGGTGGGGTGAGCAGTTCTTC. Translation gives CASTPPGPGWGEQFF.

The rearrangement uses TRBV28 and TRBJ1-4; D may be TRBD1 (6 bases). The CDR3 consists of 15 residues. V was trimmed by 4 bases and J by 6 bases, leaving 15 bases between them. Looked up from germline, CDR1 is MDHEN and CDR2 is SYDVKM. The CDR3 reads CASSSQGTTDEKLFF. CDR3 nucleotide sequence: TGTGCCAGCAGTTCTCAGGGGACGACTGATGAAAAACTGTTTTTT.

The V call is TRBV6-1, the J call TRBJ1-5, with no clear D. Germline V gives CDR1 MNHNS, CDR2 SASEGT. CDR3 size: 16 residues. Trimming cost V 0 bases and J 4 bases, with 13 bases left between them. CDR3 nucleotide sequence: TGTGCCAGCAGTGAAGCGCGTGTGGTGGGGAATCAGCCCCAGCATTTT. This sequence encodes CASSEARVVGNQPQHF.

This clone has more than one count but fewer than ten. DNA of the CDR3: TGTGCCAGTAGGACGACAGGGCAGATGAGTCAGCCCCAGCATTTT. As protein: CASRTTGQMSQPQHF. This sequence joins TRBV19 and TRBJ1-5, with 7 bases matching TRBD1. The V segment lost 6 bases and the J segment 6 bases; nucleotides outside the gene matches: 11. The CDR3 totals 15 residues. The germline V gene encodes CDR1 LNHDA and CDR2 SQIVND (reference sequence).

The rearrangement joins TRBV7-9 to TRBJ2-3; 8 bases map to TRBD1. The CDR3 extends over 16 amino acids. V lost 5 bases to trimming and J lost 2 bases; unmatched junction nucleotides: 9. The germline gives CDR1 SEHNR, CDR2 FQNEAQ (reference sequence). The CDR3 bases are TGTGCCAGCAGCCCCGCCATGGGACAGGTCACAGATACGCAGTATTTT. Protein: CASSPAMGQVTDTQYF.

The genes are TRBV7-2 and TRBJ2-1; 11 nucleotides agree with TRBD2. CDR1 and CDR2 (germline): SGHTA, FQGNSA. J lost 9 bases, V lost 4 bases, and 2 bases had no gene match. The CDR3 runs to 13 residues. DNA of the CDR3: TGTGCCAGCAGCTCGGGACTAGCGGTTGAGCAGTTCTTC. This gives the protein CASSSGLAVEQFF.

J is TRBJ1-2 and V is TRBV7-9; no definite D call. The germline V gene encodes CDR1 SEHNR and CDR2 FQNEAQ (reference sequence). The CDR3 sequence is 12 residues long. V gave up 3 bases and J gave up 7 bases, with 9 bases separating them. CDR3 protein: CASSFREGGYTF. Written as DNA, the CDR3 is TGTGCCAGCAGCTTCCGGGAGGGTGGCTACACCTTC.

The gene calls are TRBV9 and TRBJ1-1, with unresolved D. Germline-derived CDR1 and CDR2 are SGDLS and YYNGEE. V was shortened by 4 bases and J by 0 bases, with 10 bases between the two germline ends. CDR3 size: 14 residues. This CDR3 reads CASSPLAVNTEAFF. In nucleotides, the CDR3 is TGTGCCAGCAGCCCTCTCGCGGTGAACACTGAAGCTTTCTTT.

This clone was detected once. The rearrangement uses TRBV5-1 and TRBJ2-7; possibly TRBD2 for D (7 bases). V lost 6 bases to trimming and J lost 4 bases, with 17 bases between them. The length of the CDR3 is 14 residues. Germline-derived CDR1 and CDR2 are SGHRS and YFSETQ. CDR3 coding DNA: TGCGCCAGCACAATCAGGGGAGGGTCTTACGAGCAGTACTTC. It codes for CASTIRGGSYEQYF.

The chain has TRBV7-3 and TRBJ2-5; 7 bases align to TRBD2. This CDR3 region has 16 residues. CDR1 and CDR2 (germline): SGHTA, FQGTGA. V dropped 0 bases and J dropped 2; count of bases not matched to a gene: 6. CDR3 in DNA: TGTGCCAGCAGCTTAACCAGCGGGGCTTTTCAAGAGACCCAGTACTTC. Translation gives CASSLTSGAFQETQYF.

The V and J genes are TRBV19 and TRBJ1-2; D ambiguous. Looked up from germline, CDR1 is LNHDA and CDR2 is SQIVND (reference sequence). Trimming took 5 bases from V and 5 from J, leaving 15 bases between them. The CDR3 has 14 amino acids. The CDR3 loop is CASSPQVVVYGYTF. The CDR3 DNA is TGTGCCAGTAGTCCGCAGGTCGTGGTATATGGCTACACCTTC.